A single sample gave rise to the 25 T cell receptor beta chains below, sequenced in a study of shared clonotypes between healthy human individuals. The data were produced by immunoSEQ multiplex PCR, yet TCRdb's version contains in-frame clones alone and is incomplete. The repertoire holds approximately 2,000,000 clones, with around 90% as singletons. Sequencing used naive CD4+ T cells from PBMCs. Subset reported: CD45RA+ positively selected. These receptors were obtained from a man aged 18 to 29 in good health. Some clones in this sample may be carry-over from other donors' samples.

This rearrangement joins TRBV29-1 to TRBJ2-7; 7 bases agree with TRBD1. The CDR3 length is 13 residues. Germline V gene sequence: CDR1 SQVTM, CDR2 ANQGSEA. V dropped 8 bases and J dropped 9; count of bases not matched to a gene: 16. In nucleotides, the CDR3 is TGCAGCATGACCGGGACAGAGGCCCAGCGGCAGTACTTC. This codes for CSMTGTEAQRQYF.

The V gene is TRBV19, the J gene TRBJ1-3, with no clear D. The V end was cut by 6 bases, the J end by 7 bases, with 16 bases between. Per the germline V gene, CDR1 is LNHDA and CDR2 is SQIVND (reference sequence). This CDR3 region has 14 residues. This chain's CDR3 is CASSRVGGGNTIYF. CDR3 nucleotide sequence: TGTGCCAGTAGCCGGGTCGGCGGAGGTAACACCATATATTTT.

The chain carries TRBV14 and TRBJ2-3; weak D call: TRBD2 (5 bases). Per the germline V gene, CDR1 is SGHDN and CDR2 is FVKESK. The CDR3 is made up of 14 amino acids. V was clipped by 7 bases and J by 4 bases, with 15 bases between them. Here the CDR3 reads CASTQEFSADTQYF. The CDR3 nucleotides read TGTGCCAGCACTCAGGAATTTAGCGCAGATACGCAGTATTTT.

V and J are TRBV5-1 and TRBJ2-5, with TRBD2 matching over 7 bases. The CDR3 runs 15 residues. Germline V gene sequence: CDR1 SGHRS, CDR2 YFSETQ. J lost 0 bases, V lost 2 bases, and 4 bases had no gene match. The CDR3 reads CASSFIAGDQETQYF. The CDR3 nucleotides read TGCGCCAGCAGCTTTATTGCGGGGGACCAAGAGACCCAGTACTTC.

On this clone: The sample holds other DNA sequences that translate to the same CDR3. The chain uses TRBV4-2 and TRBJ1-1; D not resolved. Germline assignment: CDR1 LGHNA and CDR2 YNFKEQ. CDR3 length: 13 amino acids. The V end lost 1 base, the J end lost 1 base, and 4 bases lay between the germline ends. The CDR3 region is CASSQGWNTEAFF. The CDR3 bases are TGTGCCAGCAGCCAAGGTTGGAACACTGAAGCTTTCTTT.

Turning to this clone: At one of its ends the junction is not consistent with the germline gene, which may arise from a read error. V is TRBV4-1 and J is TRBJ2-7; D not resolved. The CDR3 consists of 11 residues. From germline, CDR1 is MGHRA and CDR2 YSYEKL. CDR3 sequence reads: CASSQADLLTW. CDR3 in DNA: TGCGCCAGCAGCCAAGCGGATCTATTGACTTGG.

The chain employs TRBV5-1 and TRBJ1-2; 7 bases match TRBD1. From germline, CDR1 is SGHRS and CDR2 YFSETQ. The CDR3 has 14 amino acids. The V gene end was trimmed by 3 bases and the J gene end by 5 bases; junction bases not matched to a gene: 7. The CDR3 region is CASSSGQYDYGYTF. The CDR3, as DNA: TGCGCCAGCAGCTCGGGACAGTACGATTATGGCTACACCTTC.

The CDR3 loop reads CASSPAVGLYNEQFF. CDR3 bases: TGTGCCAGCTCACCCGCAGTAGGCCTATACAATGAGCAGTTCTTC. J is TRBJ2-1 and V is TRBV18; the D is unclear. The CDR3 consists of 15 residues. The V end was cut by 3 bases, the J end by 4 bases, with 13 bases between. CDR1 KGHSH and CDR2 LQKENI come from the germline V gene.

As for this clone: The same CDR3 can be traced to other DNA sequences in this sample. The chain is built from TRBV5-1 and TRBJ1-4, with D possibly being TRBD1 (6 bases). This CDR3 is 15 amino acids long. V was cut by 0 bases and J by 0 bases, with 6 bases left in between. CDR1 and CDR2 from the germline V gene are SGHRS and YFSETQ. For the CDR3, the DNA is TGCGCCAGCAGCTTGGAGGGGGCAACTAATGAAAAACTGTTTTTT. Protein: CASSLEGATNEKLFF.

This chain links TRBV30 with TRBJ2-7, with D perhaps TRBD2 (6 bases). The germline V gene has CDR1 GTSNPN and CDR2 SVGIG (reference sequence). CDR3 length: 18 amino acids. V gave up 0 bases and J gave up 5 bases, with 26 bases separating them. The chain's CDR3 is CAWSVFSFREARFHEQYF. The CDR3 nucleotides are TGTGCCTGGAGTGTATTTTCGTTTAGGGAGGCCCGCTTCCACGAGCAGTACTTC.

The J gene is TRBJ2-1, the V gene TRBV19; 16 bases agree with TRBD2. After removal of 2 bases from V and 2 bases from J, the junction contained 6 bases not matched to a gene. The CDR3 has 19 residues. Germline V lookup: CDR1 LNHDA, CDR2 SQIVND (reference sequence). The CDR3 loop reads CASSILGLAGGLPYNEQFF. Written as DNA, the CDR3 is TGTGCCAGTAGTATACTGGGACTAGCGGGAGGGCTGCCCTACAATGAGCAGTTCTTC.

CDR3 sequence (DNA): TGTGCCAGCAGTTCACTCTTAGACTTTAGCGGGAGTTTCATATTAGATACGCAGTATTTT. Translation gives CASSSLLDFSGSFILDTQYF. V usage is TRBV28 and J usage is TRBJ2-3; 9 nucleotides agree with TRBD2. Per the germline V gene, CDR1 is MDHEN and CDR2 is SYDVKM. The CDR3 runs 20 residues. Losses at the gene ends were 4 bases for V and 5 bases for J; bases not matched to a gene: 22.

V usage is TRBV25-1 and J usage is TRBJ2-7; a weak D match, TRBD2 (6 bases). The CDR3 totals 15 residues. The V gene's germline CDR1 is MGHDK and CDR2 SYGVNS. V was trimmed by 5 bases and J by 5 bases, leaving 19 bases between them. CDR3 in DNA: TGTGCCAGCAGTAGCCGTGGGGACTTCTTCCACGAGCAGTACTTC. This sequence encodes CASSSRGDFFHEQYF.

The V gene is TRBV27, the J gene TRBJ2-7; 7 nucleotides match TRBD2. J lost 6 bases, V lost 6 bases, and 5 bases had no gene match. Germline lookup yields CDR1 MNHEY and CDR2 SMNVEV (reference sequence). The CDR3 is 12 amino acids. CDR3 bases: TGTGCCAGCAGCTCCTGGGGGGGCGAGCAGTACTTC. Encoded protein: CASSSWGGEQYF.

The chain recombines TRBV2 with TRBJ2-2; 7 bases agree with TRBD1. Germline CDR1 is SNHLY and CDR2 is FYNNEI. J lost 5 bases, V lost 6 bases, and 6 bases had no gene match. The CDR3 runs to 14 residues. CDR3 residues: CASRGQFRTGELFF. The CDR3, as DNA: TGTGCCAGCAGGGGACAGTTTAGAACCGGGGAGCTGTTTTTT.

V gene TRBV7-6 combines with J gene TRBJ2-1; 8 nucleotides line up with TRBD2. From germline, CDR1 is SGHVS and CDR2 FNYEAQ. This CDR3 spans 16 amino acids. The J segment lost 1 base and the V segment lost 5 bases, leaving 7 bases of the junction unmatched. The CDR3 bases are TGTGCCAGCAGCCCTCTTAGCGGGGCTTCCTACAATGAGCAGTTCTTC. Amino acid sequence: CASSPLSGASYNEQFF.

V gene TRBV15 combines with J gene TRBJ2-5; D perhaps matches TRBD2 (5 bases). V dropped 1 base and J dropped 5 bases, with 11 bases sitting between them. Germline V gene data show CDR1 as LNHNV and CDR2 as YYDKDF (reference sequence). This CDR3 has 14 residues. The CDR3 is CATSRARGRETQYF. The CDR3 DNA is TGTGCCACCAGCAGAGCTCGGGGTCGGGAGACCCAGTACTTC.

The gene calls are TRBV28 and TRBJ2-3; 8 bases match TRBD1. In germline, CDR1 is MDHEN, CDR2 SYDVKM. The CDR3 is 17 amino acids. J was trimmed by 4 bases and V by 8 bases; bases with no gene match: 17. Here the CDR3 DNA reads TGTGCCAGCCTGGATGCGGGCAGGGGGCAGGTGGCAGATACGCAGTATTTT. Translated: CASLDAGRGQVADTQYF.

The chain carries TRBV18 and TRBJ2-1, with 8 bases that match TRBD2. Trimming at V came to 8 bases and at J to 0 bases, leaving 3 bases not matched to a gene. Germline CDR1 is KGHSH and CDR2 is LQKENI. The CDR3 covers 14 residues. CDR3 protein: CASTSGSSYNEQFF. CDR3 in DNA: TGTGCCAGCACAAGCGGGAGCTCCTACAATGAGCAGTTCTTC.

V and J are TRBV9 and TRBJ2-1; 9 bases fit TRBD2. The ends lost 0 bases at V and 16 bases at J; junction bases unmatched: 8. The CDR3 covers 13 residues. CDR1 is SGDLS, CDR2 YYNGEE, per germline. The CDR3 is CASSVGAGGPIFF. The DNA for the CDR3 is TGTGCCAGCAGCGTAGGTGCGGGAGGGCCAATATTCTTC.

This clone was seen once. This rearrangement joins TRBV5-1 to TRBJ2-7; D is perhaps TRBD2 (6 bases). The length of the CDR3 is 14 residues. Trimming removed 0 bases from V and 6 bases from J, with 13 bases in between. Germline V gene lookup returns CDR1 SGHRS and CDR2 YFSETQ. The CDR3 nucleotides are TGCGCCAGCAGCTTGGGGGACCTAGCGACCGAGCAGTACTTC. Translating gives CASSLGDLATEQYF.

V usage is TRBV19 and J usage is TRBJ1-5; perhaps TRBD1 as D (5 bases). Germline CDR1 and CDR2: LNHDA and SQIVND (reference sequence). CDR3 length: 15 amino acids. Trimming removed 8 bases from V and 0 bases from J, with 14 bases in between. The CDR3 protein is CASSGGVNSNQPQHF. In DNA form, the CDR3 reads TGTGCCAGTTCTGGGGGTGTTAATAGCAATCAGCCCCAGCATTTT.

The rearrangement joins TRBV5-5 to TRBJ1-2, with unresolved D. This CDR3 region has 18 residues. Trimming took off 1 base at V and 1 base at J, with 20 bases between the two ends. Germline V CDR1 and CDR2: SGHKS, YYEKEE (reference sequence). The CDR3 region has the DNA TGTGCCAGCAGCTTGAGGCTCCAGGCACTCAGTTATAACTATGGCTACACCTTC. This gives the protein CASSLRLQALSYNYGYTF.

CDR3 protein: CASSGTGDLNTEAFF. The CDR3 nucleotides read TGCGCCAGCAGCGGGACAGGAGACTTGAACACTGAAGCTTTCTTT. The gene calls are TRBV5-1 and TRBJ1-1, with 8 nucleotides matching TRBD1. Germline CDR1 is SGHRS and CDR2 is YFSETQ. The CDR3 is 15 amino acids. With 4 bases clipped from V and 0 bases from J, the junction kept 5 bases outside the gene matches.

On this clone: Other DNA sequences in this sample translate to the same CDR3. This chain joins TRBV5-1 and TRBJ2-3, with 7 bases identical to TRBD2. Trimming took 0 bases from V and 5 from J; bases not matched to a gene: 3. This CDR3 region has 14 residues. CDR1 is SGHRS and CDR2 is YFSETQ in the germline V gene. As DNA, the CDR3 is TGCGCCAGCAGCTTGGGACTAGCAGGAGATACGCAGTATTTT. This sequence encodes CASSLGLAGDTQYF. Variable domain in full (rest from reference TRBV5-1 and TRBJ2-3): KAGVTQTPRYLIKTRGQQVTLSCSPISGHRSVSWYQQTPGQGLQFLFEYFSETQRNKGNFPGRFSGRQFSNSRSEMNVSTLELGDSALYLCASSLGLAGDTQYFGPGTRLTVL.